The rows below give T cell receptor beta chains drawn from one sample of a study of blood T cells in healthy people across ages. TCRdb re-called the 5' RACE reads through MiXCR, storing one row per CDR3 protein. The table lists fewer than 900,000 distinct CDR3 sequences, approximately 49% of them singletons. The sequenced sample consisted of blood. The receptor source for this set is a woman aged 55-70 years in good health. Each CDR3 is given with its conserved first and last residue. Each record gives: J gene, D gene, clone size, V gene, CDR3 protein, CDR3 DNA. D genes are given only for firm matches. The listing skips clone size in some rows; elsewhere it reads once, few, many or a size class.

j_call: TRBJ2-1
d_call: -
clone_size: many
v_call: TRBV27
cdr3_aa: CASRPSPGTLRNEQFF
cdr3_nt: TGTGCCAGCAGACCATCTCCAGGGACACTTCGGAATGAGCAGTTCTTC

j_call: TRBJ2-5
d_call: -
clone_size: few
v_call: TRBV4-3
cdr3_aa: CASSQDPGAETQYF
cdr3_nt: TGCGCCAGCAGCCAAGATCCGGGAGCAGAGACCCAGTACTTC

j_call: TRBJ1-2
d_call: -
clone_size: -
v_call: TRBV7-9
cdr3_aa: CASTREAFSGGYTF
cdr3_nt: TGTGCCAGCACACGGGAAGCCTTTTCGGGGGGCTACACCTTC

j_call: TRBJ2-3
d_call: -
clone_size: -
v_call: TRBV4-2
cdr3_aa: CASSQGGAQAGQYF
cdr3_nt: TGTGCCAGCAGCCAAGGGGGCGCGCAGGCCGGGCAGTATTTT

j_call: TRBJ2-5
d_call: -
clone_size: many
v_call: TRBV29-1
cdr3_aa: CSVGLVRETQYF
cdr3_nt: TGCAGCGTTGGGCTAGTCCGAGAGACCCAGTACTTC

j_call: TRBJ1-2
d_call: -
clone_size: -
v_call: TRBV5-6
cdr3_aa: CASRLRVAYGYTF
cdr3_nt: TGTGCCAGCAGGCTCAGGGTGGCCTATGGCTACACCTTC

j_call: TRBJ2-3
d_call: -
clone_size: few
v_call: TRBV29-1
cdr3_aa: CSVDGGRDTQYF
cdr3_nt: TGCAGCGTTGACGGGGGGCGGGATACGCAGTATTTT

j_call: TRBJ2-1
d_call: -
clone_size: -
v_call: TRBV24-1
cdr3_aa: CATSDWVTQFF
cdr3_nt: TGTGCCACCAGTGATTGGGTGACCCAGTTCTTC

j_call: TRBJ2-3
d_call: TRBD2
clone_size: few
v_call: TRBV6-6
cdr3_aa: CASSHSGTHTDTQYF
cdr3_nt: TGTGCCAGCAGCCATAGCGGGACGCACACAGATACGCAGTATTTT

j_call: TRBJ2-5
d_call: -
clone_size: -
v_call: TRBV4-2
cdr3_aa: CASSPSWGQETQYF
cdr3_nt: TGTGCCAGCAGCCCATCCTGGGGGCAAGAGACCCAGTACTTC

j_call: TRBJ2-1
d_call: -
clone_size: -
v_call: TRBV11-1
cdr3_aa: CASRPKAGLGYNEQFF
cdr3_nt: TGTGCCAGCAGGCCCAAGGCGGGGCTAGGGTACAATGAGCAGTTCTTC

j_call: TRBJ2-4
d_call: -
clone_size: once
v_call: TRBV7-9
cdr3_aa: CASSPQGLNKNIQYF
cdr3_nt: TGTGCCAGCAGCCCACAGGGTCTTAACAAAAACATTCAGTACTTC

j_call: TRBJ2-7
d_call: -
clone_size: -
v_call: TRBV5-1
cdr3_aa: CASSPGQLQYF
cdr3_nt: TGCGCCAGCAGCCCCGGACAGTTGCAGTACTTC

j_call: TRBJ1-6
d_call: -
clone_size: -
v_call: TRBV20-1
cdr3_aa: CSARDAGNNSPLHF
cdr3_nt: TGCAGTGCTAGAGATGCGGGGAACAATTCACCCCTCCACTTT

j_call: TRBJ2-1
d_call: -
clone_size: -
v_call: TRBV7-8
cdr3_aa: CASTQFTSSYNEQFF
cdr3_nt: TGTGCCAGCACCCAATTTACCAGCTCCTACAATGAGCAGTTCTTC

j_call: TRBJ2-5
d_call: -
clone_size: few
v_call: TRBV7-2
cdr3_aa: CASSPTIGVYAETQYF
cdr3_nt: TGTGCCAGCAGCCCGACAATCGGGGTTTACGCAGAGACCCAGTACTTC

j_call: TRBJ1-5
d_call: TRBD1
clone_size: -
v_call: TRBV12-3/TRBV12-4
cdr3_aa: CASSISGTVQPQHF
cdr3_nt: TGTGCCAGCAGCATATCCGGGACAGTCCAGCCCCAGCATTTT

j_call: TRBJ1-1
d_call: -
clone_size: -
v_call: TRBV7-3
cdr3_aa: CASSRRGDTEAFF
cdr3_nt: TGTGCCAGCAGCCGCCGGGGGGACACTGAAGCTTTCTTT

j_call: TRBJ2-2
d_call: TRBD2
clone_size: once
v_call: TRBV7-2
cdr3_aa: CASSSIPGLAGITGELFF
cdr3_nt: TGTGCCAGCAGCTCGATCCCTGGACTAGCGGGAATCACCGGGGAGCTGTTTTTT

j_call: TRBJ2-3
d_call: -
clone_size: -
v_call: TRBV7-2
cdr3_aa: CASSLNPTDTQYF
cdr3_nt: TGTGCCAGCAGCCTAAACCCCACAGATACGCAGTATTTT

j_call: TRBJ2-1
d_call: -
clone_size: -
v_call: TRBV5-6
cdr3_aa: CANSLGGSTGSDEQFF
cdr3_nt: TGTGCCAACAGCTTGGGAGGTTCGACAGGGTCCGATGAGCAGTTCTTC

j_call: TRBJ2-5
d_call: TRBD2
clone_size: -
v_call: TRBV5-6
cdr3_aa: CASSLTLSGTQYF
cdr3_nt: TGTGCCAGCAGCCTAACCCTTAGCGGGACGCAGTACTTC

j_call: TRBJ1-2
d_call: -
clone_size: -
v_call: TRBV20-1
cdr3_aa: CSASTTGSERGHGYTF
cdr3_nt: TGCAGTGCTAGTACGACTGGGTCAGAGAGGGGTCATGGCTACACCTTC

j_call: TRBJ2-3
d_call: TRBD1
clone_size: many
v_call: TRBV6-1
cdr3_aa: CASSVSGTGAGDTQYF
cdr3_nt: TGTGCCAGCAGTGTCTCCGGGACAGGGGCGGGAGATACGCAGTATTTT

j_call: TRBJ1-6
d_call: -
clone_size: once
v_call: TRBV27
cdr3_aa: CASSSSDNSPLHF
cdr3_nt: TGTGCCAGCAGTTCCAGTGATAATTCACCCCTCCACTTT

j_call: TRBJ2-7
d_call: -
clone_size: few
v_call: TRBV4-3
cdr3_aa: CASSQDILGLSYEQYF
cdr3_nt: TGCGCCAGCAGCCAAGATATCTTAGGTCTCTCCTACGAGCAGTACTTC

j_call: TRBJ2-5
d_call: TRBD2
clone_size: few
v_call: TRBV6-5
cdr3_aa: CASSYSSGRGQETQYF
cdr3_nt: TGTGCCAGCAGTTACTCAAGCGGGAGGGGTCAAGAGACCCAGTACTTC

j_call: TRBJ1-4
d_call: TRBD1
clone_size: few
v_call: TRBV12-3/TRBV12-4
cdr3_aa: CASNLRGTAMFF
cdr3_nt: TGTGCCAGCAATCTGAGGGGGACAGCAATGTTTTTT

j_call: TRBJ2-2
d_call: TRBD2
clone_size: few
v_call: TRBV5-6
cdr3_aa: CASSSGTKNTGELFF
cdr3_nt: TGTGCCAGCAGCTCCGGGACTAAGAACACCGGGGAGCTGTTTTTT